These 7 T cell receptor beta chains were all obtained from the same sample, sequenced in a study of blood T cell repertoires in COVID-19. Repertoires were generated with immunoSEQ multiplex PCR, while TCRdb's copy carries only in-frame clones and drops some. Of roughly 200,000 clones listed, about 78% are singletons. The material sequenced was peripheral blood. Receptor source: a woman between 50 and 59 years old with active or convalescent COVID-19.

Only a few counts were recorded for this clone. CDR3 amino acids: CASRQSPRYGYTF. For the CDR3, the DNA is TGTGCCAGCAGACAGTCCCCTCGCTATGGCTACACCTTC. The genes are TRBV6-4 and TRBJ1-2; D remains ambiguous. With 6 bases removed from V and 4 bases from J, the gap between germline ends came to 12 bases. The length of the CDR3 is 13 residues. Germline V gives CDR1 MRHNA, CDR2 SNTAGT.

J is TRBJ2-2 and V is TRBV4-2; maybe TRBD2 (6 bases). The CDR3 totals 16 residues. V shed 1 base and J shed 3 bases, with 12 bases lying between them. Germline V gene data show CDR1 as LGHNA and CDR2 as YNFKEQ. The CDR3 reads CASSQVAREDTGELFF. DNA of the CDR3: TGTGCCAGCAGCCAAGTGGCCAGGGAGGACACCGGGGAGCTGTTTTTT.

V is TRBV11-3 and J is TRBJ2-1, with TRBD1 matching over 12 bases. Losses at the gene ends were 0 bases for V and 6 bases for J; bases not matched to a gene: 3. Germline V CDR1 and CDR2: SGHNT, YENEEA. The CDR3 has 16 amino acids. CDR3 residues: CASSLEGTGGINEQFF. CDR3 sequence (DNA): TGTGCCAGCAGCTTAGAAGGGACAGGGGGCATCAATGAGCAGTTCTTC.

This clone was picked up one time. The rearrangement joins TRBV4-2 to TRBJ2-3; 8 bases map to TRBD2. The V segment lost 3 bases and the J segment 6 bases; nucleotides outside the gene matches: 8. Germline V CDR1 and CDR2: LGHNA, YNFKEQ. The CDR3 contains 15 residues. DNA for the CDR3: TGTGCCAGCAGCCAGTCCGGGACTAGACGGGATACGCAGTATTTT. Amino acids: CASSQSGTRRDTQYF.

V usage is TRBV5-1 and J usage is TRBJ1-2; TRBD1 agrees at 8 bases. The V segment lost 0 bases and the J segment 5 bases; nucleotides outside the gene matches: 6. This CDR3 has 15 amino acids. Germline-derived CDR1 and CDR2 are SGHRS and YFSETQ. The chain's CDR3 is CASSLDRQGAYGYTF. The CDR3, as DNA: TGCGCCAGCAGCTTGGATCGGCAGGGGGCATATGGCTACACCTTC.

This clone has ten or more counts. The chain has TRBV6-5 and TRBJ1-1; D gene ambiguous. The CDR3 length is 14 residues. The V and J ends lost 6 bases and 1 base respectively, with 12 bases between them. The V gene's germline CDR1 is MNHEY and CDR2 SVGAGI. The DNA for the CDR3 is TGTGCCAGCAGCCTTCAGGTGGGGAACACTGAAGCTTTCTTT. This gives the protein CASSLQVGNTEAFF.

This clone was found once. The chain is built from TRBV19 and TRBJ1-2; 11 nucleotides line up with TRBD1. The germline CDR1 and CDR2 sequences are LNHDA and SQIVND (reference sequence). V gave up 3 bases and J gave up 7 bases; unmatched junction bases: 13. This CDR3 has 17 residues. CDR3: CASSIAVGQGDWAGYTF. As DNA, the CDR3 is TGTGCCAGTAGTATCGCGGTGGGACAGGGGGATTGGGCTGGCTACACCTTC.